The 6 T cell receptor beta chains below all came from one sample that was sequenced in a study of response to subunit inactivated influenza vaccine. One entry per CDR3 protein, called by TCRdb with MiXCR from the RT-PCR reads. The sample has 550,000 to 600,000 distinct CDR3 sequences; about 12% are singletons. Sample: PBMCs from blood, taken on the day of vaccination. Receptors were obtained from a man between 50 and 59 years old who received an inactivated influenza vaccine.

This clonotype has more than one count but fewer than ten. The chain carries TRBV6-2 or TRBV6-3 and TRBJ2-3; D could derive from TRBD1 or TRBD2 (5 bases each). V shed 5 bases and J shed 6 bases, with 12 bases lying between them. There are 13 residues in the CDR3. Germline CDR1 and CDR2: MNHEY and SVGEGT. The CDR3 bases are TGTGCCAGCAGTAGGGACGCCGCCGATACGCAGTATTTT. It translates to CASSRDAADTQYF.

This sequence joins TRBV7-9 and TRBJ2-2; tentatively, D is TRBD1 or TRBD2 (6 bases each). The CDR3 is 14 residues long. Germline CDR1 reads SEHNR; CDR2 reads FQNEAQ (reference sequence). V lost 5 bases and J lost 6, with 13 bases in between. The CDR3 nucleotides read TGTGCCAGCAGCCCAACAAGGGGGGCCGGGGAGCTGTTTTTT. Protein: CASSPTRGAGELFF.

This clonotype was seen more than once but under ten times. The chain carries TRBV30 and TRBJ1-6; tentatively, D is TRBD1 (6 bases). The CDR3 is 14 residues long. Per germline, CDR1 GTSNPN and CDR2 SVGIG (reference sequence). With 4 bases removed from V and 3 bases from J, the gap between germline ends came to 10 bases. The CDR3 DNA reads TGTGCCTGGACCGGGACATTCTATAATTCACCCCTCCACTTT. Protein: CAWTGTFYNSPLHF.

In this sample, this clonotype turned up a few times. The chain carries TRBV6-1 and TRBJ1-2, with 8 bases that match TRBD1. This CDR3 is 15 amino acids long. V was clipped by 8 bases and J by 2 bases; unmatched bases: 10. In germline, CDR1 is MNHNS, CDR2 SASEGT. CDR3: CASSSGGQGNYGYTF. The CDR3, as DNA: TGTGCCAGCTCCTCTGGAGGACAGGGAAACTATGGCTACACCTTC.

The chain carries TRBV6-2 or TRBV6-3 and TRBJ2-1; D may be TRBD1 (5 bases). The germline V gene encodes CDR1 MNHEY and CDR2 SVGEGT. V was clipped by 8 bases and J by 12 bases, with 17 bases between them. The CDR3 is 12 residues long. CDR3 residues: CASAKGSAGQFF. For the CDR3, the DNA is TGTGCCAGCGCCAAGGGGTCTGCTGGGCAGTTCTTC.

This clonotype was counted a few times. The chain carries TRBV20-1 and TRBJ2-5; 7 bases map to TRBD2. This CDR3 contains 16 residues. V shed 6 bases, J shed 2 bases, and the junction held 15 bases outside the gene matches. Germline V gene sequence: CDR1 DFQATT, CDR2 SNEGSKA (reference sequence). Here the CDR3 reads CSAYGAASGSQETQYF. For the CDR3, the DNA is TGCAGTGCCTACGGCGCGGCTAGCGGTAGTCAAGAGACCCAGTACTTC.